This is a list of T cell receptor beta chains from one sample in a study of monozygotic twins with inflammatory bowel disease. One entry per CDR3 protein, without DNA, is what TCRdb gives after re-calling the 5' RACE reads. The sample data list some 170,000 distinct CDR3 sequences. The specimen was blood. The receptors stem from a human donor with ulcerative colitis or Crohn's disease, or a healthy co-twin of an affected twin (not recorded which). Both conserved end residues are part of each CDR3.

j_call v_call cdr3_aa
TRBJ1-5 TRBV4-2 CASSQEAGGGNQPQHF
TRBJ2-7 TRBV30 CAWAGGAYEQYF
TRBJ2-7 TRBV28 CASSWSGRRYEQYF
TRBJ2-4 TRBV18 CASSPKGGGGNIQYF
TRBJ1-2 TRBV10-3 CAISDPNPGQGSGYTF
TRBJ1-3 TRBV28 CASSPAGRDSGNTIYF
TRBJ1-6 TRBV20-1 CSARTDQTYNSPLHF
TRBJ2-1 TRBV29-1 CSVDPLVVRDSYNEQFF
TRBJ1-1 TRBV4-1 CASRMAGGAEAFF
TRBJ1-2 TRBV18 CASSLSHGYTF
TRBJ1-4 TRBV5-5 CASSYTGEEKLFF
TRBJ2-3 TRBV7-2 CASSRERGATDTQYF
TRBJ2-1 TRBV9 CASSVATVTSGGPYNEQFF
TRBJ1-1 TRBV12-3/TRBV12-4 CASSFRPGGTEAFF
TRBJ2-1 TRBV20-1 CSASREGLDEQFF
TRBJ2-5 TRBV20-1 CSASPQQGANGETQYF
TRBJ1-4 TRBV7-2 CASSFPPGQGNEKLFF